This T cell receptor beta chain is from a study of shared clonotypes between healthy human individuals. General study points: Sampling covered blood only; tissue repertoires likely differ.

Every donor was a Caucasian adult from Nashville, Tennessee. Generated by immunoSEQ multiplex PCR, the TCRdb table keeps only in-frame clones and is missing some. The sample records about 960,000 clones, about 80% being singletons. The CDR3 has 18 residues. Per germline, CDR1 SGHTA and CDR2 FQGNSA. V was trimmed by 1 base and J by 2 bases, leaving 17 bases between them. Details on this clone: Its antigen is unidentified.

The origin of this receptor is a man between 18 and 35 years old in good health. The chain uses TRBV7-2 and TRBJ2-2, with unresolved D. Sequenced input: memory CD4+ T cells sorted from blood. Subset of the sample: CD45RA-negative fraction. CDR3: CASSLVVILGSNTGELFF. The DNA for the CDR3 is TGTGCCAGCAGCTTAGTAGTGATCCTCGGGTCTAACACCGGGGAGCTGTTTTTT.